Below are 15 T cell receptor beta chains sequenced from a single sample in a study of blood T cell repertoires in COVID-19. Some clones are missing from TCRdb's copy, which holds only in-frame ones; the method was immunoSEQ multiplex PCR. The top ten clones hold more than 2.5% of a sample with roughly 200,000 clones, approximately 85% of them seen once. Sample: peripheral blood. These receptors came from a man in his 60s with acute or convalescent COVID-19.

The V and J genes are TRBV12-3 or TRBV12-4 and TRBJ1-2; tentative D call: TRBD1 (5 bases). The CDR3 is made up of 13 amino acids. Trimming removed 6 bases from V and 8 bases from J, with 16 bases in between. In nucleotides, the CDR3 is TGTGCCAGCAGGGCGGGACTTCCCGGGGGCTACACCTTC. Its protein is CASRAGLPGGYTF.

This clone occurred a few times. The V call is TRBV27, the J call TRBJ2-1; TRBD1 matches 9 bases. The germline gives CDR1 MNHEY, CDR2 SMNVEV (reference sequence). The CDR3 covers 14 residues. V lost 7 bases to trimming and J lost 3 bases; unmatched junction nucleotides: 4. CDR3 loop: CASIGTGNYNEQFF. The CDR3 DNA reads TGTGCCAGCATAGGGACAGGGAACTACAATGAGCAGTTCTTC.

The CDR3 bases are TGTGCCAGCAGCGTATCTGGGACAGGGGGCGCCGACTATGGCTACACCTTC. This sequence encodes CASSVSGTGGADYGYTF. V is TRBV9 and J is TRBJ1-2; 12 bases align to TRBD1. The CDR3 loop spans 17 amino acids. V shed 1 base and J 3 bases; nucleotides not matched to a gene: 7. CDR1 is SGDLS, CDR2 YYNGEE, per germline.

CDR3 sequence: CASSQYYSAIQGQYF. The CDR3 DNA reads TGCGCCAGCAGCCAATATTACAGCGCAATCCAGGGACAGTACTTC. The chain carries TRBV4-1 and TRBJ2-7; possible D gene TRBD1, 5 bases. The V gene lost 2 bases and the J gene lost 10 bases, with 21 bases spanning the gap. The CDR3 extends over 15 amino acids. The V gene's germline CDR1 is MGHRA and CDR2 YSYEKL.

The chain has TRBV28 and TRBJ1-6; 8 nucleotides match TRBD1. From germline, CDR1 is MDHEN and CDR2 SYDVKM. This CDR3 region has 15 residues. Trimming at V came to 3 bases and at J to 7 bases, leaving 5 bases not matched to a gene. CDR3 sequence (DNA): TGTGCCAGCAGTTTGGACAGGGATGAAAATTCACCCCTCCACTTT. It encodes CASSLDRDENSPLHF.

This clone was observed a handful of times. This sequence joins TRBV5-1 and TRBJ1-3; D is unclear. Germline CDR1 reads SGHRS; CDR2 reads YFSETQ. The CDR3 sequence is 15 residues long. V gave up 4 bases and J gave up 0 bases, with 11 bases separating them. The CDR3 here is CASSVRSGSGNTIYF. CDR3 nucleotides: TGCGCCAGCAGCGTCAGGTCAGGCTCTGGAAACACCATATATTTT.

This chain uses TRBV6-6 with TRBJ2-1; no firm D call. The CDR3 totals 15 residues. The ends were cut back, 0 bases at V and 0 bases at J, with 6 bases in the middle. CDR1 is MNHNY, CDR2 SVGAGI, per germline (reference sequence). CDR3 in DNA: TGTGCCAGCAGTTACTCGGAGCCCTCCTACAATGAGCAGTTCTTC. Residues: CASSYSEPSYNEQFF.

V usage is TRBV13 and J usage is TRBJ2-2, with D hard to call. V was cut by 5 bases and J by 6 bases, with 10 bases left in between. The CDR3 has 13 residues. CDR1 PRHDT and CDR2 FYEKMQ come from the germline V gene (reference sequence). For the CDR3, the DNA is TGTGCCAGCAGCGTCGTCCTATCCGGGGAGCTGTTTTTT. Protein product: CASSVVLSGELFF.

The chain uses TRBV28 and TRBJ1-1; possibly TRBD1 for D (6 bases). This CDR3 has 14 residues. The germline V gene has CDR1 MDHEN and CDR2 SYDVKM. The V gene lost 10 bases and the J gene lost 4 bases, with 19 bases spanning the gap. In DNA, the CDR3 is TGTGCCATCCACAGCGGGGGGCGGGGCACTGAAGCTTTCTTT. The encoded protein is CAIHSGGRGTEAFF. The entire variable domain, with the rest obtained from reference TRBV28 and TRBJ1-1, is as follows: DVKVTQSSRYLVKRTGEKVFLECVQDMDHENMFWYRQDPGLGLRLIYFSYDVKMKEKGDIPEGYSVSREKKERFSLILESASTNQTSMYLCAIHSGGRGTEAFFGQGTRLTVV.

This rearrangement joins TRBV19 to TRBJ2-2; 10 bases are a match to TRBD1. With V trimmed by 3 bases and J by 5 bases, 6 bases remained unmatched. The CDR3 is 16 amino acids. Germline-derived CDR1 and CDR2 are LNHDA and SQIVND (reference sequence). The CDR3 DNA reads TGTGCCAGTAGTATTGTGACAGGGGGCCAAACCGGGGAGCTGTTTTTT. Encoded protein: CASSIVTGGQTGELFF.

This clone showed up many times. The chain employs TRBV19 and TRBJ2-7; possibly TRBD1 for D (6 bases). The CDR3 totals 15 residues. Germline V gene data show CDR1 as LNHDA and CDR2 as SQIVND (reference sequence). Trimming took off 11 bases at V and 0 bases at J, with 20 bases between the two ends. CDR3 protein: CAARFGGRFSYEQYF. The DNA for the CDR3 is TGTGCCGCAAGATTTGGGGGCAGGTTCTCCTACGAGCAGTACTTC. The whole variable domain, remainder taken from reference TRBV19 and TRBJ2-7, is DGGITQSPKYLFRKEGQNVTLSCEQNLNHDAMYWYRQDPGQGLRLIYYSQIVNDFQKGDIAEGYSVSREKKESFPLTVTSAQKNPTAFYLCAARFGGRFSYEQYFGPGTRLTVT.

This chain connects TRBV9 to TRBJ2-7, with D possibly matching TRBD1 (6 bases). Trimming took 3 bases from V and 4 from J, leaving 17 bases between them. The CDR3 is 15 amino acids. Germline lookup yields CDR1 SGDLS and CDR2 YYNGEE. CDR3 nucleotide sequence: TGTGCCAGCAGCGCGTCGGGACAAGGGGTGTACGAGCAGTACTTC. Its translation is CASSASGQGVYEQYF.

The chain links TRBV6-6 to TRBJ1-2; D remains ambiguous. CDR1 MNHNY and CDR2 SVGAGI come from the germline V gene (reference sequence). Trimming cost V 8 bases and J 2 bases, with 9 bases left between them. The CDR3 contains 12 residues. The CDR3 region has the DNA TGTGCCAGCGGCCGAGGAAACTATGGCTACACCTTC. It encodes CASGRGNYGYTF.

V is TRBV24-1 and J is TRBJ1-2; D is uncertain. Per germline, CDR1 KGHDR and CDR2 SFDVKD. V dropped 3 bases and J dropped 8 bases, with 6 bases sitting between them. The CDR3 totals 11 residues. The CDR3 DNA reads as TGTGCCACCAGTGATCCTATGGGCTACACCTTC. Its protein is CATSDPMGYTF.

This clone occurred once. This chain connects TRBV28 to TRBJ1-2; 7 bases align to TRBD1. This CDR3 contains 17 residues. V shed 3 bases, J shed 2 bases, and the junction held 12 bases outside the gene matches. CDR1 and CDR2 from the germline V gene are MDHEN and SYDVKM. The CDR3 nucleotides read TGTGCCAGCAGTTTTCCCTCCGACAGGGACACCAACTATGGCTACACCTTC. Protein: CASSFPSDRDTNYGYTF.